The rows below give T cell receptor beta chains drawn from one sample of a study of blood T cell repertoires in COVID-19. Sequencing used immunoSEQ multiplex PCR; TCRdb keeps in-frame clones, though not all of them. This table holds over 200,000 clones, around 80% found once. The sample was peripheral blood. These receptors were collected from a human donor in a cohort sampled during active COVID-19. CDR3s include the opening cysteine and the closing phenylalanine or tryptophan. Clone size is stated in some rows and not others, as once, few, many or a class when expanded.

v_gene: TRBV4-3; abundance: -; j_gene: TRBJ1-2; CDR3aa: CASSQASGGVYGYTF
v_gene: TRBV27; abundance: -; j_gene: TRBJ1-1; CDR3aa: CASTDRGPGTEAFF
v_gene: TRBV19; abundance: -; j_gene: TRBJ1-1; CDR3aa: CASSSKTGGGTEAFF
v_gene: TRBV2; abundance: -; j_gene: TRBJ1-4; CDR3aa: CASSEAGRLNEKLFF
v_gene: TRBV10-1; abundance: -; j_gene: TRBJ1-3; CDR3aa: CASSIQISGNTIYF
v_gene: TRBV6-5; abundance: -; j_gene: TRBJ1-3; CDR3aa: CASSYVVGEGNTIYF
v_gene: TRBV2; abundance: -; j_gene: TRBJ1-1; CDR3aa: CASLLYRGGNTEAFF
v_gene: TRBV7-2; abundance: -; j_gene: TRBJ2-7; CDR3aa: CASSLEGVGRPAYEQYF
v_gene: TRBV5-1; abundance: -; j_gene: TRBJ1-1; CDR3aa: CASSLTRTGFGTEAFF
v_gene: TRBV20-1; abundance: -; j_gene: TRBJ2-1; CDR3aa: CSASLGTSGKNEQFF
v_gene: TRBV15; abundance: -; j_gene: TRBJ2-4; CDR3aa: CATSSPDRAKNIQYF
v_gene: TRBV5-4; abundance: -; j_gene: TRBJ2-7; CDR3aa: CATGRGLYAYEQYF
v_gene: TRBV15; abundance: -; j_gene: TRBJ2-7; CDR3aa: CATSRPAGTGLYEQYF
v_gene: TRBV6-6; abundance: once; j_gene: TRBJ1-5; CDR3aa: CASADRGGQPQHF
v_gene: TRBV28; abundance: -; j_gene: TRBJ1-3; CDR3aa: CASSLPPWTGLSSGNTIYF
v_gene: TRBV7-2; abundance: -; j_gene: TRBJ2-1; CDR3aa: CASSSGPTGEQFF
v_gene: TRBV4-1; abundance: -; j_gene: TRBJ1-2; CDR3aa: CASSQVVQRGFYGYTF
v_gene: TRBV9; abundance: -; j_gene: TRBJ2-1; CDR3aa: CASSVFLRGGGEQFF
v_gene: TRBV6-5; abundance: -; j_gene: TRBJ2-7; CDR3aa: CASRGQGASYEQYF
v_gene: TRBV19; abundance: -; j_gene: TRBJ1-1; CDR3aa: CASSILRDTEAFF
v_gene: TRBV19; abundance: -; j_gene: TRBJ1-6; CDR3aa: CASSKGQNYNSPLHF
v_gene: TRBV4-1; abundance: -; j_gene: TRBJ2-1; CDR3aa: CASSQGGGSYNEQFF
v_gene: TRBV19; abundance: -; j_gene: TRBJ2-6; CDR3aa: CASSYTGGSGANVLTF
v_gene: TRBV11-2; abundance: few; j_gene: TRBJ2-7; CDR3aa: CASSLDPGGREQYF
v_gene: TRBV5-1; abundance: once; j_gene: TRBJ1-2; CDR3aa: CASSGGNYGYTF
v_gene: TRBV28; abundance: few; j_gene: TRBJ1-2; CDR3aa: CASSFQGSSYGYTF
v_gene: TRBV6-6; abundance: -; j_gene: TRBJ2-2; CDR3aa: CASSRMTSGRAATGELFF
v_gene: TRBV30; abundance: -; j_gene: TRBJ1-2; CDR3aa: CAWSVPRGYGYTF
v_gene: TRBV3-1/TRBV3-2; abundance: -; j_gene: TRBJ1-4; CDR3aa: CASSQGQVATNEKLFF
v_gene: TRBV4-2; abundance: -; j_gene: TRBJ2-7; CDR3aa: CASSQDRWRRSSYEQYF